This TCR beta chain was documented in a study of blood T cell repertoires in COVID-19. Study-level information: Italy, Spain and the United States were the sources of the convalescent and acute COVID-19 samples. Sample material is recorded as cDNA or gDNA derived from T cells, B-cell-depleted T cells, or PBMCs.

In the authors' workflow: Estimation of nucleated cell counts relied on the amplification of reference gene primers. Sequencing used immunoSEQ multiplex PCR; TCRdb keeps in-frame clones, though not all of them. That table supplies the V and J calls and clone size; D and trimming were determined from the DNA. This table holds approximately 200,000 clones, 86% found once. The CDR3 is 15 residues long. Germline loops: CDR1 SEHNR, CDR2 FQNEAQ (reference sequence). After removal of 2 bases from V and 0 bases from J, the junction contained 1 base not matched to a gene. This TCR was recovered from a woman aged 25 to 39 with active or convalescent COVID-19. The sequencing input was peripheral blood. The chain couples TRBV7-9 to TRBJ2-3, with 8 nucleotides matching TRBD2. This chain's CDR3 is CASSLLAGSTDTQYF. The CDR3 region has the DNA TGTGCCAGCAGCTTATTAGCGGGAAGCACAGATACGCAGTATTTT.